This entry is about one T cell receptor beta chain. It lacks a known antigen. The CDR3, cysteine through phenylalanine, is 12 amino acids long. DNA was not recorded. CDR1 and CDR2 (MGHDK, SYGVNS) derive from the germline V gene. This sample was taken from a study of CXCR3-negative and CXCR3-positive naive CD8 T cells (dated by TCRdb to the late 2010s). General notes on the study: In total, about 130 million TRB reads were obtained, or roughly 1.5 +/- 0.3 million reads per library. The diversity and physicochemical repertoire analyses included ten to eleven donors pooled from two independent experiments. For the TRBV-TRBJ cluster analysis, the naive subsets came from 5 donors, while the memory cells came from 3 donors.

The sequencer listed for this sample is NextSeq 550. The Human TCR Profiling Kit (MiLaboratory) was used to make UMI-labeled 5' RACE TRB cDNA libraries. The full amount of extracted RNA was used for cDNA synthesis, and the full amount of resulting cDNA was used for PCR amplification. Libraries were prepared in parallel with an identical number of PCR cycles. From the authors' description of their analysis: With a minimum of two reads required per UMI, MIGEC and MiXCR pulled out about 52,000 +/- 9,100 unique UMI-labeled TRB cDNA molecules from each library. Each library averaged around 40,000 +/- 10,000 functional in-frame TRB CDR3 nucleotide clonotypes without stop codons. After each sample was downsampled to 5000 UMI-labeled TRB molecules, VDJtools was used to calculate diversity metrics such as normalized Shannon-Wiener and Chao1. VDJtools was used to calculate clonotype-size-weighted physicochemical properties of the central five CDR3 residues, namely interaction energy, strength, volume and Kidera factor 4. Following TCRdb reprocessing, every CDR3 protein sequence forms one entry, and DNA is not provided. Clone size and V and J calls follow TCRdb, not the original study. The table of this sample itemizes approximately 130,000 distinct CDR3 sequences. The top ten clones comprise over 0.35% of the sample.

The study at large found these results: TRB CDR3s from CXCR3-positive naive cells showed higher hydrophobicity (lower Kidera factor 4), lower energy, and higher strength and volume indices than CXCR3-negative naive cells. Comparably high repertoire diversity was found in both naive subsets, whereas much lower repertoire diversity was found in memory CD8+ T cells. Surface CD5, linked to self-reactivity in mice, was comparable between naive subsets; TCR interaction strength was therefore also inferred from TRB CDR3 physicochemical properties. Freshly isolated PBMCs were used for most assays because CXCR3 expression partially decreased after cryopreservation. Within the same donor, TRBV-TRBJ usage looked similar between naive CXCR3-negative and CXCR3-positive cells, but memory cells had distinct patterns.

Each CD8+ T cell subset was flow-sorted in triplicate, and approximately 280,000 cells per subset were placed directly into RLT lysis buffer. To exclude memory contaminants, naive CD8+ T cells were stringently defined as CD45RO-CCR7+CD27+CD95-. Peripheral blood mononuclear cells were isolated from buffy coats using standard density gradient centrifugation. Naive CXCR3-negative and CXCR3-positive CD8+ T cells were flow-sorted on a FACSAria III. Total RNA was extracted from sorted cells using an RNeasy Mini Kit. The chain links TRBV25-1 with TRBJ2-2. Sequencing was carried out using naive CXCR3+ CD8+ T cells from blood. In light of the paper, this sample's cell subset or site label describes: CD45RO-CCR7+CD27+CD95- naive CD8+ T cells expressing CXCR3 (TNR3+). The origin of this receptor is a human donor in good health. Some clones in this sample may be carry-over from other donors' samples. The CDR3 reads as follows: CASSEYPGELFF.